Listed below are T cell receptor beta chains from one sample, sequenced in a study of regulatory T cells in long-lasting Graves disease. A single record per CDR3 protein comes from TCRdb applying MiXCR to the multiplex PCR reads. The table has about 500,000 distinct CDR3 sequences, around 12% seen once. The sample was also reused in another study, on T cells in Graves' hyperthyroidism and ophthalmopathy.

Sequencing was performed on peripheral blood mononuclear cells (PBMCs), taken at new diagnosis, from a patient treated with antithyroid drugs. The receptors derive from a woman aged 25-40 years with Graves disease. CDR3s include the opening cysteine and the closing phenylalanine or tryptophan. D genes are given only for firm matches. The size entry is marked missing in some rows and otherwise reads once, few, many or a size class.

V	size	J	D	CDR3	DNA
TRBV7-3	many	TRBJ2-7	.	CASSGRRRSVPPVTCEQYF	TGTGCCAGCAGCGGCCGCCGCAGGAGCGTACCCCCCGTCACGTGCGAGCAGTACTTC
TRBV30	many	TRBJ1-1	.	CAWSPFLEPSNTEAFF	TGTGCCTGGAGCCCTTTTCTGGAGCCGTCGAACACTGAAGCTTTCTTT
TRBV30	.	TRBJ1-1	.	CAWSVLPGIEAFF	TGTGCCTGGAGTGTCTTGCCGGGGATTGAAGCTTTCTTT
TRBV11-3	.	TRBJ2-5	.	CASSLGGGEGETQYF	TGTGCCAGCAGCCTAGGGGGTGGGGAGGGAGAGACCCAGTACTTC
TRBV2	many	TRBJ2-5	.	CASGKTQYF	TGTGCCAGCGGAAAGACCCAGTACTTC
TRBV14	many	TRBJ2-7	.	CASSQVRGAYEQYF	TGTGCCAGCAGCCAAGTACGGGGTGCCTACGAGCAGTACTTC
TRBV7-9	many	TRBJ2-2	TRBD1	CASSLIAGGTGELFF	TGTGCCAGCAGCTTAATCGCAGGGGGCACCGGGGAGCTGTTTTTT
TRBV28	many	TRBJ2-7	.	CASSTGPSWDYEQYF	TGTGCCAGCAGTACAGGTCCCAGTTGGGACTACGAGCAGTACTTC
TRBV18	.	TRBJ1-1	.	CASSPWKGITEAFF	TGTGCCAGCTCACCATGGAAGGGGATCACTGAAGCTTTCTTT
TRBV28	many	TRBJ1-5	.	CASSLSGANDQPQHF	TGTGCCAGCAGTTTATCGGGGGCTAATGATCAGCCCCAGCATTTT
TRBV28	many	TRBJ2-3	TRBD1	CASTPPGTGWTDTQYF	TGTGCCAGCACCCCTCCCGGGACAGGGTGGACAGATACGCAGTATTTT
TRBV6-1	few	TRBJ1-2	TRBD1	CASRDRVSGYTF	TGTGCCAGCAGGGACAGGGTGAGCGGCTACACCTTC
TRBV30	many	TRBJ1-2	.	CACRRTSTANYGYTF	TGTGCCTGTCGACGAACATCGACAGCTAACTATGGCTACACCTTC
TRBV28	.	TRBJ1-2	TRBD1	CASRLQGAAGYTF	TGTGCCAGCAGATTACAGGGGGCGGCTGGCTACACCTTC
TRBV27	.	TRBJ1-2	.	CASSSGPAGVAYGYTF	TGTGCCAGCAGTTCAGGCCCTGCAGGGGTCGCCTATGGCTACACCTTC
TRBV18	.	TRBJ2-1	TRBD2	CASSPPIAGGSNEQFF	TGTGCCAGCTCACCACCTATAGCGGGGGGGTCCAATGAGCAGTTCTTC
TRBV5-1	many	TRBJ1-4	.	CASRRDEKLFF	TGCGCCAGCAGACGAGACGAAAAACTGTTTTTT
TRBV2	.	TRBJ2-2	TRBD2	CASSAASGRANAGELFF	TGTGCCAGCAGTGCGGCTAGCGGGAGGGCAAATGCCGGGGAGCTGTTTTTT
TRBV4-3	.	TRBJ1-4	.	CASSQELGRGEKLFF	TGCGCCAGCAGCCAAGAGCTCGGCAGGGGCGAAAAACTGTTTTTT
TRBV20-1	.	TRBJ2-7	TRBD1	CSARAGTGKPYEQYF	TGCAGTGCTAGGGCTGGGACAGGAAAACCCTACGAGCAGTACTTC
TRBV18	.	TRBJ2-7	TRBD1	CGISPGQGTYEQYF	TGTGGCATCTCACCGGGACAGGGTACCTACGAGCAGTACTTC
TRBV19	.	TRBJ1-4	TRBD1	CASRPDRGRAFNEKLFF	TGTGCCAGTAGGCCCGACAGGGGTCGTGCTTTTAATGAAAAACTGTTTTTT